These 32 T cell receptor beta chains were all obtained from the same sample, sequenced in a study of blood T cell repertoires in COVID-19. Repertoires were generated with immunoSEQ multiplex PCR, while TCRdb's copy carries only in-frame clones and drops some. The data hold around 380,000 clones, with roughly four fifths observed a single time. Sequences were obtained from peripheral blood. Receptor source: a human donor with acute or convalescent COVID-19. The donor label of this sample is uncertain.

The J gene is TRBJ1-3, the V gene TRBV5-1; D uncertain. Trimming stripped 5 bases from V and 3 bases from J, with 6 bases between. Germline V CDR1 and CDR2: SGHRS, YFSETQ. The CDR3 loop spans 12 amino acids. This CDR3 reads CASSIDGNTIYF. The CDR3 DNA is TGCGCCAGCAGTATAGATGGAAACACCATATATTTT.

CDR3 sequence: CASSYFSGANVLTF. In DNA, the CDR3 is TGTGCCAGTAGTTATTTCTCTGGGGCCAACGTCCTGACTTTC. V and J are TRBV19 and TRBJ2-6; the D is unclear. The CDR3 has 14 amino acids. The germline V gene has CDR1 LNHDA and CDR2 SQIVND (reference sequence). The germline V and J ends were trimmed by 5 bases and 0 bases, with 5 bases remaining between them. Drawing the rest from reference TRBV19 and TRBJ2-6, the complete variable domain is DGGITQSPKYLFRKEGQNVTLSCEQNLNHDAMYWYRQDPGQGLRLIYYSQIVNDFQKGDIAEGYSVSREKKESFPLTVTSAQKNPTAFYLCASSYFSGANVLTFGAGSRLTVL.

This clone was counted only a few times. The gene calls are TRBV28 and TRBJ1-5; D unclear. Germline-derived CDR1 and CDR2 are MDHEN and SYDVKM. The CDR3 length is 12 residues. V lost 8 bases to trimming and J lost 1 base, with 6 bases between them. CDR3: CASRGSNQPQHF. CDR3 coding DNA: TGTGCCAGCCGAGGGAGCAATCAGCCCCAGCATTTT.

About this clone: Germline and junction disagree at one end, which may indicate a read error. The rearrangement links TRBV6-1 to TRBJ2-7; a possible D gene is TRBD2 (5 bases). Per germline, CDR1 MNHNS and CDR2 SASEGT. The CDR3 consists of 15 residues. CDR3 sequence: CASREDRTVAYEQYF. CDR3 bases: TGTGCCAGCAGGGAAGATCGGACTGTAGCCTACGAGCAGTACTTC.

V gene TRBV2 combines with J gene TRBJ1-1; D perhaps matches TRBD1 (5 bases). This CDR3 is built from 15 residues. V lost 10 bases, J lost 1 base, and 19 bases lay in between. Germline CDR1 reads SNHLY; CDR2 reads FYNNEI. The CDR3 sequence: CATQPGSQGNTEAFF. The CDR3 DNA sequence: TGTGCCACCCAACCCGGCAGTCAGGGGAACACTGAAGCTTTCTTT.

This chain links TRBV19 with TRBJ1-2; 8 positions agree with TRBD1. CDR1 is LNHDA, CDR2 SQIVND, per germline (reference sequence). This CDR3 is 13 amino acids long. V dropped 7 bases and J dropped 7; count of bases not matched to a gene: 8. The CDR3 DNA reads TGTGCCAGTACCACGGACAGGGTCGGTGGCTACACCTTC. It is translated as CASTTDRVGGYTF.

This clone was found a few times. J is TRBJ1-5 and V is TRBV6-5; no firm D call. In germline, CDR1 is MNHEY, CDR2 SVGAGI. The CDR3 contains 12 residues. The V and J ends lost 6 bases and 6 bases respectively, with 9 bases between them. In DNA, the CDR3 is TGTGCCAGCAGGAAAGCCGGTCAGCCCCAGCATTTT. Protein: CASRKAGQPQHF.

The V gene is TRBV7-2, the J gene TRBJ1-5; D is undetermined. V shed 0 bases and J shed 4 bases, with 4 bases lying between them. Germline lookup yields CDR1 SGHTA and CDR2 FQGNSA. CDR3 length equals 13 residues. The CDR3 bases are TGTGCCAGCAGCTTAGCCCAAAATCAGCCCCAGCATTTT. This encodes CASSLAQNQPQHF.

The chain employs TRBV3-1 (or the pseudogene TRBV3-2) and TRBJ2-1, with D possibly being TRBD1 (5 bases). Germline CDR1 is LGHDT and CDR2 is YNNKEL (reference sequence). CDR3 length: 14 amino acids. V lost 5 bases and J 7 bases, leaving 15 bases between the germline ends. The CDR3 loop is CASSGLRAGNEQFF. CDR3 sequence (DNA): TGTGCCAGCAGCGGGTTACGCGCAGGGAATGAGCAGTTCTTC.

This clone was counted once. V and J are TRBV29-1 and TRBJ2-3; the D gene is possibly TRBD1 (5 bases). The CDR3 covers 14 residues. V was clipped by 4 bases and J by 0 bases, with 11 bases between them. The germline CDR1 and CDR2 sequences are SQVTM and ANQGSEA. DNA of the CDR3: TGCAGCGTTGGGCAGGGCTATAGCACAGATACGCAGTATTTT. As protein: CSVGQGYSTDTQYF.

The chain links TRBV2 to TRBJ1-2, with 7 bases identical to TRBD1. J lost 8 bases, V lost 5 bases, and 11 bases had no gene match. The V gene's germline CDR1 is SNHLY and CDR2 FYNNEI. This CDR3 has 14 amino acids. In DNA form, the CDR3 reads TGTGCCAGCAGTTTACAATCAGGGGGGTACGGCTACACCTTC. Amino acids: CASSLQSGGYGYTF.

V gene TRBV5-1 combines with J gene TRBJ2-1; 12 bases map to TRBD2. V lost 0 bases, J lost 10 bases, and 5 bases stayed unmatched. The germline CDR1 and CDR2 sequences are SGHRS and YFSETQ. The CDR3 sequence is 15 residues long. The CDR3 protein is CASSLATSGRGEQFF. The CDR3 nucleotides are TGCGCCAGCAGCTTGGCGACTAGCGGGAGAGGGGAGCAGTTCTTC.

This rearrangement joins TRBV5-1 to TRBJ2-7; no reliable D call. CDR1 is SGHRS and CDR2 is YFSETQ in the germline V gene. The V gene lost 0 bases and the J gene lost 5 bases, with 3 bases spanning the gap. The CDR3 contains 11 residues. CDR3 nucleotides: TGCGCCAGCAGCTTGGCCAACGAGCAGTACTTC. Translated, it gives CASSLANEQYF. Filled out from reference TRBV5-1 and TRBJ2-7, the complete variable domain reads KAGVTQTPRYLIKTRGQQVTLSCSPISGHRSVSWYQQTPGQGLQFLFEYFSETQRNKGNFPGRFSGRQFSNSRSEMNVSTLELGDSALYLCASSLANEQYFGPGTRLTVT.

A note on this clone: One end of the junction varies from germline; a read error may be responsible. DNA for the CDR3: TGTGCCAGCAGCTTAGGAATCTTGGCAGCTAGTCAAGGGACCCAGTACTTC. Translation gives CASSLGILAASQGTQYF. The V and J genes are TRBV7-6 and TRBJ2-5; D is ambiguous. CDR3 length: 17 residues. The germline CDR1 and CDR2 sequences are SGHVS and FNYEAQ.

The chain combines TRBV5-5 with TRBJ1-4, with D unclear. Germline values: CDR1 SGHKS, CDR2 YYEKEE (reference sequence). This CDR3 has 15 amino acids. The V end was cut by 0 bases, the J end by 0 bases, with 6 bases between. The CDR3 loop reads CASSLGSATNEKLFF. The CDR3 DNA reads as TGTGCCAGCAGCTTGGGGAGCGCAACTAATGAAAAACTGTTTTTT.

This chain joins TRBV28 and TRBJ1-2, with D unclear. The CDR3 has 14 residues. The germline CDR1 and CDR2 sequences are MDHEN and SYDVKM. The V end lost 3 bases, the J end lost 4 bases, and 12 bases lay between the germline ends. CDR3 amino acids: CASSFRTASYGYTF. In DNA, the CDR3 is TGTGCCAGCAGTTTCCGAACCGCGTCCTATGGCTACACCTTC.

V usage is TRBV27 and J usage is TRBJ1-2; D is uncertain. V dropped 6 bases and J dropped 2 bases, with 13 bases sitting between them. The V gene's germline CDR1 is MNHEY and CDR2 SMNVEV (reference sequence). The CDR3 is 14 residues long. The CDR3 bases are TGTGCCAGCAGGCGGGATCCATACAACTATGGCTACACCTTC. Protein product: CASRRDPYNYGYTF.

The chain couples TRBV6-2 or TRBV6-3 to TRBJ2-7; maybe TRBD1 (6 bases). The CDR3 is 15 residues long. Deletions cut 0 bases from V and 5 bases from J, with 14 bases between. Germline V gene sequence: CDR1 MNHEY, CDR2 SVGEGT. The CDR3 is CASSYSQGMRNEQYF. The CDR3 region has the DNA TGTGCCAGCAGTTACTCCCAGGGGATGAGAAACGAGCAGTACTTC.

The J gene is TRBJ2-2, the V gene TRBV24-1; TRBD1 agrees at 9 bases. Looked up from germline, CDR1 is KGHDR and CDR2 is SFDVKD. V shed 4 bases and J 3 bases; nucleotides not matched to a gene: 5. This CDR3 spans 16 amino acids. CDR3 residues: CATSDPGTGYTGELFF. DNA of the CDR3: TGTGCCACCAGTGACCCAGGGACAGGGTACACCGGGGAGCTGTTTTTT.

In this sample, this clone turned up once. V is TRBV28 and J is TRBJ1-1; 7 bases map to TRBD1. The CDR3 sequence is 20 residues long. The V and J ends lost 2 bases and 0 bases, in that order; junction bases with no gene match: 18. From germline, CDR1 is MDHEN and CDR2 SYDVKM. The DNA of the CDR3 is TGTGCCAGCAGTTTAGGGGACAGCTTATTCGACGCTCCCATGAACACTGAAGCTTTCTTT. Its translation is CASSLGDSLFDAPMNTEAFF.

In nucleotides, the CDR3 is TGTGCCAGCAGCCCTCGCGGGACAGGAGGGGAAGCTTTCTTT. This translates into CASSPRGTGGEAFF. The chain couples TRBV27 to TRBJ1-1, with TRBD1 identical over 8 bases. Germline lookup yields CDR1 MNHEY and CDR2 SMNVEV (reference sequence). The CDR3 consists of 14 residues. J was trimmed by 8 bases and V by 6 bases; bases with no gene match: 11.

The chain uses TRBV27 and TRBJ1-1, with D perhaps TRBD1 (5 bases). V lost 6 bases, J lost 1 base, and 12 bases lay in between. This CDR3 has 14 residues. Germline CDR1 and CDR2: MNHEY and SMNVEV (reference sequence). The CDR3: CASRPRQTNTEAFF. The CDR3 DNA reads TGTGCCAGCAGGCCAAGACAGACGAACACTGAAGCTTTCTTT.

The V gene is TRBV2, the J gene TRBJ1-5; D not resolved. V was cut by 1 base and J by 6 bases, with 10 bases left in between. This CDR3 is 14 amino acids long. The germline gives CDR1 SNHLY, CDR2 FYNNEI. CDR3 bases: TGTGCCAGCAGTGAAGTAATGTCCGGTCAGCCCCAGCATTTT. Translated: CASSEVMSGQPQHF.

The rearrangement uses TRBV6-5 and TRBJ1-4; 9 bases agree with TRBD1. The CDR3 runs 14 residues. J gave up 6 bases and V 7 bases, and 6 bases lay outside the gene matches. Looked up from germline, CDR1 is MNHEY and CDR2 is SVGAGI. The CDR3 DNA follows: TGTGCCAGCAATCTCGGGACAGGGTATGAAAAACTGTTTTTT. Protein: CASNLGTGYEKLFF.

The chain has TRBV19 and TRBJ1-2; unclear D gene. CDR3 length equals 11 residues. Germline assignment: CDR1 LNHDA and CDR2 SQIVND (reference sequence). Trimming removed 8 bases at V and 8 bases at J, with 12 bases between. The CDR3 is CASGVAFGYTF. CDR3 DNA sequence: TGTGCCAGTGGAGTGGCTTTCGGCTACACCTTC.

This clone showed up just once. The rearrangement links TRBV6-5 to TRBJ1-1; 9 bases agree with TRBD1. The CDR3 extends over 12 amino acids. Per germline, CDR1 MNHEY and CDR2 SVGAGI. J gave up 11 bases and V 6 bases, and 7 bases lay outside the gene matches. CDR3 in amino acids: CASRSGTGNAFF. Here the CDR3 DNA reads TGTGCCAGCAGAAGCGGGACAGGGAACGCTTTCTTT.

This clone came up once. This rearrangement joins TRBV15 to TRBJ1-1; D is possibly TRBD1 (5 bases). V was cut by 0 bases and J by 1 base, with 12 bases left in between. CDR1 is LNHNV and CDR2 is YYDKDF in the germline V gene (reference sequence). The CDR3 is 16 residues long. CDR3 nucleotides: TGTGCCACCAGCAGAGATCTAGGGGTGGGGAACACTGAAGCTTTCTTT. Protein: CATSRDLGVGNTEAFF.

The gene calls are TRBV2 and TRBJ1-6; D gene uncertain. The CDR3 extends over 14 amino acids. V lost 1 base and J 7 bases, leaving 8 bases between the germline ends. The germline gives CDR1 SNHLY, CDR2 FYNNEI. The CDR3 is CASSEGHRNSPLHF. The CDR3 coding sequence is TGTGCCAGCAGTGAAGGACACCGAAATTCACCCCTCCACTTT.

The chain links TRBV30 to TRBJ2-7, with no clear D. CDR3 length: 13 amino acids. Germline V gives CDR1 GTSNPN, CDR2 SVGIG (reference sequence). V was pared by 0 bases and J by 7 bases, with 13 bases between. The CDR3: CAWSVLGAGEQYF. As DNA, the CDR3 is TGTGCCTGGAGTGTTCTAGGCGCCGGAGAGCAGTACTTC.

A few counts support this clone. This chain links TRBV4-2 with TRBJ1-1; D is unresolved. The CDR3 is 14 amino acids. Germline loops: CDR1 LGHNA, CDR2 YNFKEQ. V was clipped by 3 bases and J by 1 base, with 9 bases between them. The CDR3 sequence: CASSHSKRNTEAFF. The CDR3 DNA follows: TGTGCCAGCAGCCATTCTAAGAGGAACACTGAAGCTTTCTTT.

The chain is built from TRBV2 and TRBJ1-4; possible D gene TRBD1, 5 bases. Germline-derived CDR1 and CDR2 are SNHLY and FYNNEI. Trimming stripped 6 bases from V and 5 bases from J, with 16 bases between. The CDR3 length is 15 residues. The CDR3 bases are TGTGCCAGCAGCTCCGACAGAGTCCAGAATGAAAAACTGTTTTTT. Protein sequence: CASSSDRVQNEKLFF.

The chain links TRBV6-6 to TRBJ1-4; D possibly corresponds to TRBD1 (5 bases). V was trimmed by 4 bases and J by 3 bases, leaving 12 bases between them. Germline assignment: CDR1 MNHNY and CDR2 SVGAGI (reference sequence). The CDR3 is 15 residues long. The CDR3 loop reads CASSFATGSNEKLFF. CDR3 bases: TGTGCCAGCAGTTTCGCCACAGGATCTAATGAAAAACTGTTTTTT.